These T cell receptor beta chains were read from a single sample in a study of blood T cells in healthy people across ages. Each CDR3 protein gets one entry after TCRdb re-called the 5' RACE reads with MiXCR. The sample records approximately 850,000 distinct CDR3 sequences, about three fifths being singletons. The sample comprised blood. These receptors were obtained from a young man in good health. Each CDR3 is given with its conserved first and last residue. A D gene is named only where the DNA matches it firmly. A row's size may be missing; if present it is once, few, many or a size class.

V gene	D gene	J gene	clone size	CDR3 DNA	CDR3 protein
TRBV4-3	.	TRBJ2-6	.	TGCGCCAGCAGCCAAGAGCTGGCTGGGGCCAACGTCCTGACTTTC	CASSQELAGANVLTF
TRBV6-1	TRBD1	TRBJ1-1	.	TGTGCCAGCAGTCTCGGACAGGGGACAACTGAAGCTTTCTTT	CASSLGQGTTEAFF
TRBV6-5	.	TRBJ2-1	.	TGTGCCAGCAGGGACCGGGACGAAGGAGAGGATGAGCAGTTCTTC	CASRDRDEGEDEQFF
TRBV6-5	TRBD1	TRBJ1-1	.	TGTGCCAGCACAGAGAGCGGGACAGAGAACACTGAAGCTTTCTTT	CASTESGTENTEAFF
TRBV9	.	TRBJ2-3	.	TGTGCCAGCTCAGGGATTCCCACAGATACGCAGTATTTT	CASSGIPTDTQYF
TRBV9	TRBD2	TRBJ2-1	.	TGTGCCAGCAGCGTAGCTAAGGGACTATGGTATGATGAGCAGTTCTTC	CASSVAKGLWYDEQFF
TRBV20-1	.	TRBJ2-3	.	TGCAGTGCTAGGAAGACACTGCCCCCCACAGATACGCAGTATTTT	CSARKTLPPTDTQYF
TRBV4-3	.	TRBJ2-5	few	TGCGCCAGCAGCCAAGATAAGGTCGGAAGGACCCAGTACTTC	CASSQDKVGRTQYF
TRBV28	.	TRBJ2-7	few	TGTGCCAGCAGTTTGTGGGGCCACACTAGCGAGCAGTACTTC	CASSLWGHTSEQYF
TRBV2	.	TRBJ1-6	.	TGTGCCAGCAGGGTGACGGTCAATTCACCCCTCCACTTT	CASRVTVNSPLHF
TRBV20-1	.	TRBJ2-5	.	TGCAGTGCTAGAGACCCTAGGGGGGGAAGACAAGAGACCCAGTACTTC	CSARDPRGGRQETQYF
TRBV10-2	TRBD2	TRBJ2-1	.	TGCGCCAGCTCTCGACTAGCGGGGGGGAGGGAGCAGTTCTTC	CASSRLAGGREQFF
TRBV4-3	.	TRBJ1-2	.	TGCGCCAGCAGCCAAGTAAATCCAGCTAACTATGGCTACACCTTC	CASSQVNPANYGYTF
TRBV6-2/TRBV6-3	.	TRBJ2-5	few	TGTGCCAGCAGTTTAGTTCAGAAGACCCAGTACTTC	CASSLVQKTQYF
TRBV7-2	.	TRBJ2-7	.	TGTGCCAGCAGCTTAGGAGGCCCGCAGTCCTACGAGCAGTACTTC	CASSLGGPQSYEQYF
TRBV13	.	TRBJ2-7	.	TGTGCCAGCAGCTTAGGGGCAGGGAATTACGAGCAGTACTTC	CASSLGAGNYEQYF
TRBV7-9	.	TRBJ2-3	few	TGTGCCAGCAGCTTGACAGACTCCACAGATACGCAGTATTTT	CASSLTDSTDTQYF
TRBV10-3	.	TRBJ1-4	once	TGTGCCATCAGTGATGAAGATAGGGGTGAAAAACTGTTTTTT	CAISDEDRGEKLFF
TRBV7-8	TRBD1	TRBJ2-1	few	TGTGCCAGCAGCTGGACAGGGGGCAATGAGCAGTTCTTC	CASSWTGGNEQFF
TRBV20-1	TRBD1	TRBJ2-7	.	TGCAGTGCCGGACAGGAGGTCTACGAGCAGTACTTC	CSAGQEVYEQYF
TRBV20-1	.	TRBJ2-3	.	TGCAGTGTCCCTAGTTTTGGAACAGATACGCAGTATTTT	CSVPSFGTDTQYF
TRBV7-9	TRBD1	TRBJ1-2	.	TGTGCCAGCAGCCGCGGGACAGAGCCTATGTATGGCTACACCTTC	CASSRGTEPMYGYTF
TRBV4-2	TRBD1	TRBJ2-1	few	TGTGCCAGCAGCCAAGGGACAGGGGGTTTTGGTTATGAGCAGTTCTTC	CASSQGTGGFGYEQFF
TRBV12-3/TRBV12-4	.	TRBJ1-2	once	TGTGCCAGCACCGAGACGGGGACGGCTAACTATGGCTACACCTTC	CASTETGTANYGYTF
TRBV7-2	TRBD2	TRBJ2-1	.	TGTGCCAGCAGCGCAGGACTAGCCTACAATGAGCAGTTCTTC	CASSAGLAYNEQFF
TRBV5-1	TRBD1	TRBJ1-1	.	TGCGCCAGCAGCTGGGAGGAGACAGGGGTAAACACTGAAGCTTTCTTT	CASSWEETGVNTEAFF
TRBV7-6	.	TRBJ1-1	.	TGTGCCAGCAGCTTACCCGGGATGCGGGCTTTCTTT	CASSLPGMRAFF
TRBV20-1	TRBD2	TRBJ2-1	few	TGCAGTGCTACCCCGACTAGCGGGTATTACAATGAGCAGTTCTTC	CSATPTSGYYNEQFF
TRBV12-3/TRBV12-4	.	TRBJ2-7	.	TGTGCCAGCAGCAAGGGGGGGCATTACGAGCAGTACTTC	CASSKGGHYEQYF
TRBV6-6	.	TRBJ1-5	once	TGTGCCAGCAGGTCCGGGGCGGGGTCTAGGGATCAGCCCCAGCATTTT	CASRSGAGSRDQPQHF
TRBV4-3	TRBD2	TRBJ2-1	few	TGCGCCAGCAGCCAAGACACAGCGGGAGGACGATGGGCTGAGCAGTTCTTC	CASSQDTAGGRWAEQFF
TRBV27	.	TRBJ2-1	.	TGTGCCAGCTCCCTCTACCCCTCAGGGGCGCTTGATGAGCAGTTCTTC	CASSLYPSGALDEQFF
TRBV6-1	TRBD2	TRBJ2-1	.	TGTGCCAGCAGTGTTCGAACAATTGCTAGCGGGGGTAATGAGCAGTTCTTC	CASSVRTIASGGNEQFF
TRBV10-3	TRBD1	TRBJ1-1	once	TGTGCCATCAGGCAACAGGGGGGCGCTGAAGCTTTCTTT	CAIRQQGGAEAFF
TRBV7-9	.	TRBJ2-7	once	TGTGCCAGCAGCTTCACAGCTGGCCAGCAGTACTTC	CASSFTAGQQYF
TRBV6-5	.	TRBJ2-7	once	TGTGCCAGCAGTCCGGCATTAAGCGGAATCTACGAGCAGTACTTC	CASSPALSGIYEQYF
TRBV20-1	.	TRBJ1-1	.	TGCAGTGTCACGAGGGGAGTGAACACTGAAGCTTTCTTT	CSVTRGVNTEAFF
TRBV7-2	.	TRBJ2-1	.	TGTGCCCCGACTGGACGGCTATACAATGAGCAGTTCTTC	CAPTGRLYNEQFF
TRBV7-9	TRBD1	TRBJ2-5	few	TGTGCCAGCAGCCCCACTAGGGACAGGCAAGAGACCCAGTACTTC	CASSPTRDRQETQYF
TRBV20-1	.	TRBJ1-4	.	TGCAGTGCCAGAGGGGCAGCCCGTCAAGTTAATGAAAAACTGTTTTTT	CSARGAARQVNEKLFF
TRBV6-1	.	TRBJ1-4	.	TGTGCCAGCAGTGAACACGGGCCGGATGAAAAACTGTTTTTT	CASSEHGPDEKLFF
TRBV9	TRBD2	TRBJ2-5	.	TGTGCCAGCAGCGTATTGGGCGGGAGGAACCAAGAGACCCAGTACTTC	CASSVLGGRNQETQYF
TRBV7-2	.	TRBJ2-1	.	TGTGCCAGCAGGCCCGATCCTCGAATAGGTAATGAGCAGTTCTTC	CASRPDPRIGNEQFF
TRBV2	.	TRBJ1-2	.	TGTGCCAGCAGTGAAGGGACCAGAGGTGGCTACACCTTC	CASSEGTRGGYTF
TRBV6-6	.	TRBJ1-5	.	TGTGCCAGCAGTCAGCAGGGATATAGCAATCAGCCCCAGCATTTT	CASSQQGYSNQPQHF
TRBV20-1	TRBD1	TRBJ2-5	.	TGCAGTGCTACCGACAGGGGGGAGACCCAGTACTTC	CSATDRGETQYF